The 29 T cell receptor beta chains listed next were all sequenced from one sample in a study of T cell responses to AZD1222 COVID-19 vaccine. Assay used: immunoSEQ multiplex PCR; TCRdb lists only in-frame clones, some missing. The sample carries some 130,000 clones, approximately 95% recorded once. This material consisted of peripheral blood, taken 28 days after the second AZD1222 dose. These receptors all stem from an adult who received the AZD1222 COVID-19 vaccine.

The J gene is TRBJ1-5, the V gene TRBV7-9; D uncertain. V lost 1 base and J lost 11, with 9 bases in between. CDR3 length equals 12 residues. From germline, CDR1 is SEHNR and CDR2 FQNEAQ (reference sequence). The CDR3 protein is CASSLGGSAQHF. The CDR3 coding sequence is TGTGCCAGCAGCTTAGGAGGGTCTGCCCAGCATTTT. Full variable domain (rest looked up from reference TRBV7-9 and TRBJ1-5): DTGVSQNPRHKITKRGQNVTFRCDPISEHNRLYWYRQTLGQGPEFLTYFQNEAQLEKSRLLSDRFSAERPKGSFSTLEIQRTEQGDSAMYLCASSLGGSAQHFGDGTRLSIL.

The genes are TRBV10-1 and TRBJ2-1, with a weak D call TRBD2 (6 bases). Germline V CDR1 and CDR2: WNHNN, SYGVQD (reference sequence). The germline V and J ends were trimmed by 6 bases and 10 bases, with 13 bases remaining between them. The CDR3 has 12 amino acids. This chain's CDR3 is CASSQTAGEQFF. The DNA of the CDR3 is TGCGCCAGCAGCCAGACCGCGGGAGAGCAGTTCTTC.

The rearrangement joins TRBV11-2 to TRBJ2-5; D ambiguous. Germline CDR1 reads SGHAT; CDR2 reads FQNNGV. The V and J ends lost 5 bases and 0 bases respectively, with 13 bases between them. This CDR3 comprises 15 residues. The CDR3 region has the DNA TGTGCCAGCAGCCCTCGGGCCGTGTACCAAGAGACCCAGTACTTC. Translation: CASSPRAVYQETQYF.

This chain links TRBV18 with TRBJ2-1; D possibly uses TRBD1 or TRBD2 (5 bases each). The CDR3 extends over 14 amino acids. Germline loops: CDR1 KGHSH, CDR2 LQKENI. The V gene lost 5 bases and the J gene lost 5 bases, with 13 bases spanning the gap. CDR3 amino acids: CASSTGTSNNEQFF. CDR3 sequence (DNA): TGTGCCAGCTCAACCGGGACGAGTAACAATGAGCAGTTCTTC.

This chain uses TRBV4-2 with TRBJ1-6; D might be TRBD1 (6 bases). This CDR3 has 16 amino acids. Trimming took 0 bases from V and 8 from J, leaving 14 bases between them. CDR1 is LGHNA and CDR2 is YNFKEQ in the germline V gene. CDR3 DNA: TGTGCCAGCAGCCAAGATAATACAGGGCCGGATTCACCCCTCCACTTT. As protein: CASSQDNTGPDSPLHF.

The chain joins TRBV4-2 to TRBJ1-4; the D gene is possibly TRBD1 (5 bases). V shed 1 base and J shed 10 bases, with 13 bases lying between them. Looked up from germline, CDR1 is LGHNA and CDR2 is YNFKEQ. The CDR3 length is 14 residues. CDR3 bases: TGTGCCAGCAGCCAAGGAGGGGCCGCTGGAAAACTGTTTTTT. Translated, it gives CASSQGGAAGKLFF.

The gene calls are TRBV19 and TRBJ1-2, with a possible D match to TRBD1 (5 bases). Per the germline V gene, CDR1 is LNHDA and CDR2 is SQIVND (reference sequence). This CDR3 is 15 amino acids long. V was cut by 9 bases and J by 7 bases, with 24 bases left in between. CDR3 nucleotides: TGTGCCAGCAGGGTTGTAACGGTGGTCGGGGCTGGCTACACCTTC. This codes for CASRVVTVVGAGYTF.

Notes on this clone: Other nucleotide sequences in the sample specify the same CDR3. The J gene is TRBJ1-2, the V gene TRBV30; TRBD1 aligns across 8 bases. Germline V gives CDR1 GTSNPN, CDR2 SVGIG (reference sequence). V was clipped by 1 base and J by 8 bases; unmatched bases: 0. This CDR3 spans 11 amino acids. The CDR3 DNA reads as TGTGCCTGGAGTGGACAGGGGGGCTACACCTTC. Protein product: CAWSGQGGYTF.

The table lists this clone with a count of one. This rearrangement joins TRBV19 to TRBJ2-1; possibly TRBD1 for D (6 bases). The germline V gene encodes CDR1 LNHDA and CDR2 SQIVND (reference sequence). Trimming removed 5 bases at V and 1 base at J, with 12 bases between. The CDR3 runs 15 residues. CDR3 in DNA: TGTGCCAGTAGTGAATTAACAGGGTCCTACAATGAGCAGTTCTTC. Translation: CASSELTGSYNEQFF.

The V gene is TRBV6-5, the J gene TRBJ1-1; D is unresolved. Trimming pared 2 bases from V and 6 bases from J, leaving 19 bases between. The CDR3 spans 16 residues. CDR1 and CDR2 from the germline V gene are MNHEY and SVGAGI. The CDR3 reads CASSYGKGVRIPEAFF. Written as DNA, the CDR3 is TGTGCCAGCAGTTACGGGAAGGGTGTGAGAATTCCTGAAGCTTTCTTT.

This sequence joins TRBV19 and TRBJ2-2; maybe TRBD2 (5 bases). This CDR3 region has 13 residues. Germline V lookup: CDR1 LNHDA, CDR2 SQIVND (reference sequence). V gave up 3 bases and J gave up 6 bases, with 8 bases separating them. CDR3 region: CASSISAPGELFF. CDR3 sequence (DNA): TGTGCCAGTAGTATTAGCGCGCCCGGGGAGCTGTTTTTT.

The CDR3 region has the DNA TGTGCCAGCAGCGCGACCGGGCTTTTACAGCCCCAGCATTTT. Amino acid sequence: CASSATGLLQPQHF. This chain joins TRBV9 and TRBJ1-5, with D hard to call. The CDR3 runs to 14 residues. V shed 3 bases and J shed 7 bases, with 14 bases lying between them. Per germline, CDR1 SGDLS and CDR2 YYNGEE.

The chain combines TRBV6-1 with TRBJ2-7, with 7 bases aligning to TRBD2. The CDR3 has 13 amino acids. V trimming: 2 bases; J trimming: 7 bases; junction bases outside the gene matches: 5. Germline V gene data show CDR1 as MNHNS and CDR2 as SASEGT. CDR3 protein: CASSELGRGEQYF. CDR3 in DNA: TGTGCCAGCAGTGAACTAGGGCGGGGGGAGCAGTACTTC.

The chain combines TRBV12-3 or TRBV12-4 with TRBJ1-2; possible D gene TRBD1, 5 bases. CDR3 length equals 13 residues. With 9 bases removed from V and 1 base from J, the gap between germline ends came to 12 bases. The CDR3 is CASMGQDNYGYTF. In nucleotides, the CDR3 is TGTGCCAGTATGGGGCAGGATAACTATGGCTACACCTTC.

The chain uses TRBV11-2 and TRBJ2-3, with 9 bases identical to TRBD2. The length of the CDR3 is 14 residues. Germline-derived CDR1 and CDR2 are SGHAT and FQNNGV. J gave up 6 bases and V 5 bases, and 6 bases lay outside the gene matches. CDR3 sequence reads: CASSRRAGGDTQYF. CDR3 DNA sequence: TGTGCCAGCAGCCGACGCGCGGGGGGGGATACGCAGTATTTT.

The chain couples TRBV18 to TRBJ1-1; a weak D match, TRBD1 (5 bases). The germline V gene encodes CDR1 KGHSH and CDR2 LQKENI. The CDR3 has 14 amino acids. Between the trimmed V and J ends, which lost 2 bases and 11 bases, there was a span of 18 bases. DNA for the CDR3: TGTGCCAGCTCACCAGGCGTCACCCCCCCAGGGGCTTTCTTT. Protein: CASSPGVTPPGAFF.

The chain is built from TRBV4-3 and TRBJ1-2; no firm D call. The V end was cut by 0 bases, the J end by 9 bases, with 17 bases between. The CDR3 is 15 amino acids. Germline V gene lookup returns CDR1 LGHNA and CDR2 YSLEER. CDR3 sequence reads: CASSQDSSAPQRYTF. The CDR3 DNA reads as TGCGCCAGCAGCCAAGATTCCAGCGCCCCTCAGCGCTACACCTTC.

This clone was observed a single time. The chain combines TRBV12-3 or TRBV12-4 with TRBJ2-7; 8 nucleotides align to TRBD1. This CDR3 has 13 residues. The trim removed 6 bases at V and 2 bases at J, leaving 3 bases unmatched. Written as DNA, the CDR3 is TGTGCCAGCAGAGGACAGGGAGCCTACGAGCAGTACTTC. This gives the protein CASRGQGAYEQYF.

The rearrangement joins TRBV7-2 to TRBJ1-1; TRBD1 matches at 7 bases. This CDR3 spans 13 amino acids. V gave up 5 bases and J gave up 6 bases; unmatched junction bases: 6. Per the germline V gene, CDR1 is SGHTA and CDR2 is FQGNSA. CDR3 DNA sequence: TGTGCCAGCAGCCGACATGGACAGGCTGAAGCTTTCTTT. Translated: CASSRHGQAEAFF.

The CDR3 sequence: CASSMSVGGYTF. For the CDR3, the DNA is TGTGCCAGTAGTATGTCAGTTGGTGGCTACACCTTC. The J gene is TRBJ1-2, the V gene TRBV19; D call uncertain. Germline lookup yields CDR1 LNHDA and CDR2 SQIVND (reference sequence). V was clipped by 3 bases and J by 7 bases, with 9 bases between them. This CDR3 comprises 12 residues.

The chain recombines TRBV9 with TRBJ1-2; no definite D call. Germline V lookup: CDR1 SGDLS, CDR2 YYNGEE. This CDR3 spans 14 amino acids. The V end lost 3 bases, the J end lost 4 bases, and 13 bases lay between the germline ends. The DNA for the CDR3 is TGTGCCAGCAGCGAAAACCGGGATAGCTATGGCTACACCTTC. Translated: CASSENRDSYGYTF.

V usage is TRBV7-3 and J usage is TRBJ1-1; tentative D call: TRBD1 (5 bases). Deletions cut 5 bases from V and 2 bases from J, with 18 bases between. CDR3 length: 16 amino acids. CDR1 and CDR2 (germline): SGHTA, FQGTGA. The CDR3 coding sequence is TGTGCCAGCAGCCCCACTCCCGACAGATATAACACTGAAGCTTTCTTT. Translation: CASSPTPDRYNTEAFF.

The J gene is TRBJ2-2, the V gene TRBV11-3; possible D gene TRBD2, 6 bases. The CDR3 loop spans 16 amino acids. V lost 5 bases to trimming and J lost 1 base, with 14 bases between them. Germline loops: CDR1 SGHNT, CDR2 YENEEA. This CDR3 is CASSPAGAGNTGELFF. The DNA for the CDR3 is TGTGCCAGCAGCCCGGCAGGAGCGGGGAACACCGGGGAGCTGTTTTTT.

V usage is TRBV6-5 and J usage is TRBJ1-4, with D possibly TRBD1 on 6 matching bases. V was cut by 8 bases and J by 6 bases, with 19 bases left in between. Germline V gives CDR1 MNHEY, CDR2 SVGAGI. The CDR3 runs 15 residues. As DNA, the CDR3 is TGTGCCAGCGCCGATATGACAGGCCAGGATGAAAAACTGTTTTTT. Amino acids: CASADMTGQDEKLFF.

The chain is built from TRBV20-1 and TRBJ1-1; D gene ambiguous. The germline V gene encodes CDR1 DFQATT and CDR2 SNEGSKA (reference sequence). CDR3 length: 11 amino acids. The V end lost 5 bases, the J end lost 8 bases, and 12 bases lay between the germline ends. This chain's CDR3 is CSASTGVEAFF. As DNA, the CDR3 is TGCAGTGCTTCGACCGGGGTGGAAGCTTTCTTT.

The chain combines TRBV7-2 with TRBJ1-2; D possibly corresponds to TRBD1 (6 bases). CDR1 is SGHTA and CDR2 is FQGNSA in the germline V gene. The CDR3 totals 13 residues. V was clipped by 3 bases and J by 8 bases, with 13 bases between them. CDR3 nucleotide sequence: TGTGCCAGCAGCTTGGCAGGGGTAGAAGGCTACACCTTC. This sequence encodes CASSLAGVEGYTF.

V usage is TRBV27 and J usage is TRBJ1-5, with D hard to call. Deletions cut 2 bases from V and 6 bases from J, with 8 bases between. This CDR3 is built from 13 residues. Germline V gives CDR1 MNHEY, CDR2 SMNVEV (reference sequence). The CDR3 DNA reads TGTGCCAGCAGTTTAATGGAGGGTCAGCCCCAGCATTTT. It translates to CASSLMEGQPQHF.

This chain joins TRBV4-1 and TRBJ2-7; a possible D gene is TRBD2 (6 bases). V gave up 5 bases and J gave up 0 bases, with 11 bases separating them. Germline-derived CDR1 and CDR2 are MGHRA and YSYEKL. CDR3 length equals 14 residues. The CDR3 region is CASSGTESSYEQYF. CDR3 in DNA: TGCGCCAGCAGCGGGACTGAGAGCTCCTACGAGCAGTACTTC.

The chain carries TRBV27 and TRBJ1-1, with D unresolved. CDR3 length: 13 residues. The V gene's germline CDR1 is MNHEY and CDR2 SMNVEV (reference sequence). V gave up 4 bases and J gave up 1 base, with 7 bases separating them. In DNA form, the CDR3 reads TGTGCCAGCAGTTCCTACAGGAACACTGAAGCTTTCTTT. It specifies CASSSYRNTEAFF.